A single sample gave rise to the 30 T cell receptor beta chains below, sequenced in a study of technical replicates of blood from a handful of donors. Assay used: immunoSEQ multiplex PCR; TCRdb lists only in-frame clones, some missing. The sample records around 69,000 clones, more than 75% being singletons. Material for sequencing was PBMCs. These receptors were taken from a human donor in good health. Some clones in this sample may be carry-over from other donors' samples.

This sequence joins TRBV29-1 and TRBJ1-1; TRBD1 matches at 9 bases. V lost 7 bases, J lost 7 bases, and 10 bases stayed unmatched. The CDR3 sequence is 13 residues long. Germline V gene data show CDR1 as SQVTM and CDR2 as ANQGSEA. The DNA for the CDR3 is TGCAGCGGGGCGGGACAGGGAGGGGGTGAAGCTTTCTTT. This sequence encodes CSGAGQGGGEAFF.

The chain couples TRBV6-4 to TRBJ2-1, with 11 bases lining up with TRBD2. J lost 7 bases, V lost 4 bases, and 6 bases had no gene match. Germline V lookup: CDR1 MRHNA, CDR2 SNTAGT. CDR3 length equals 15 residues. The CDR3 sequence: CASSAASGGMNEQFF. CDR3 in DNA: TGTGCCAGCAGTGCCGCTAGCGGGGGGATGAATGAGCAGTTCTTC.

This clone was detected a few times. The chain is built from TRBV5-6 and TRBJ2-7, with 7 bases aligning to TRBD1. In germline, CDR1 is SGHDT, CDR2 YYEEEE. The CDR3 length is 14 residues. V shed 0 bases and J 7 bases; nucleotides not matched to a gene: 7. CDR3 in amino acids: CASSLVGGYREQYF. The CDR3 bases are TGTGCCAGCAGCTTGGTAGGGGGCTATCGGGAGCAGTACTTC.

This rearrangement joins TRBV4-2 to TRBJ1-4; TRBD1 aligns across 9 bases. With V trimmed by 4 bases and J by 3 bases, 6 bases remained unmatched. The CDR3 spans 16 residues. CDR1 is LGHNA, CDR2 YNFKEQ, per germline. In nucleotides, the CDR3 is TGTGCCAGCAGCCTGGGACAGGGAAATGCTAATGAAAAACTGTTTTTT. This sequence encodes CASSLGQGNANEKLFF.

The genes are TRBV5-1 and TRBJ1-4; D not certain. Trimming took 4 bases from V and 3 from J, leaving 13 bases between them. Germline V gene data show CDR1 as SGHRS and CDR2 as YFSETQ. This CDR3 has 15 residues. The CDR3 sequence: CASSPSGSPNEKLFF. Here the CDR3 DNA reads TGCGCCAGCAGCCCGAGCGGATCGCCTAATGAAAAACTGTTTTTT.

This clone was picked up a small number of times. CDR3 protein: CASSPQNGGVYGYTF. The CDR3, as DNA: TGCGCCAGCAGCCCTCAGAATGGGGGCGTCTATGGCTACACCTTC. The chain uses TRBV4-1 and TRBJ1-2, with a weak D call TRBD1 (6 bases). The CDR3 is made up of 15 amino acids. CDR1 is MGHRA, CDR2 YSYEKL, per germline. The germline V and J ends were trimmed by 4 bases and 4 bases, with 16 bases remaining between them.

The CDR3 loop is CASSFGRGTEAFF. The CDR3 DNA follows: TGTGCCAGCAGCTTTGGCAGGGGCACTGAAGCTTTCTTT. This sequence joins TRBV7-2 and TRBJ1-1; a possible D gene is TRBD1 (6 bases). CDR3 length equals 13 residues. V lost 3 bases and J 4 bases, leaving 9 bases between the germline ends. Germline V lookup: CDR1 SGHTA, CDR2 FQGNSA.

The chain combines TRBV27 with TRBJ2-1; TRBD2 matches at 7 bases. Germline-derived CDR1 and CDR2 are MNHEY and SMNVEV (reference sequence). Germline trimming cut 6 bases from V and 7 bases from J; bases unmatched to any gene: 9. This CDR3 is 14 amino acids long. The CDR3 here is CASRPAGWANEQFF. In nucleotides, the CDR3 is TGTGCCAGCAGACCAGCGGGATGGGCGAATGAGCAGTTCTTC.

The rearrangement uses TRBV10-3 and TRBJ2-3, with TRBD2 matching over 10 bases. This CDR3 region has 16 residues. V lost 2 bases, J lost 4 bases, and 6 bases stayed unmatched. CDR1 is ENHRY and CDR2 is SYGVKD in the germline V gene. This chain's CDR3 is CAISEGTSGIPDTQYF. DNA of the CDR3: TGTGCCATCAGTGAGGGAACTAGCGGGATACCAGATACGCAGTATTTT.

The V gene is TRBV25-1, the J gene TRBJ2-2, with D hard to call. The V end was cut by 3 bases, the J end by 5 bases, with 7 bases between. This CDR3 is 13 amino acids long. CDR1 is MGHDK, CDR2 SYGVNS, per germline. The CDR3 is CASSERLTGELFF. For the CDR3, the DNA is TGTGCCAGCAGTGAGCGGTTAACCGGGGAGCTGTTTTTT. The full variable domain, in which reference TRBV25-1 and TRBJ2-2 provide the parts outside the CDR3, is EADIYQTPRYLVIGTGKKITLECSQTMGHDKMYWYQQDPGMELHLIHYSYGVNSTEKGDLSSESTVSRIRTEHFPLTLESARPSHTSQYLCASSERLTGELFFGEGSRLTVL.

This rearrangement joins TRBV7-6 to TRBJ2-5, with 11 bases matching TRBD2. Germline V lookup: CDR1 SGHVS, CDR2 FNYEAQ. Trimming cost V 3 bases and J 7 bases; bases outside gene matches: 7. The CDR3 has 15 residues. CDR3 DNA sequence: TGTGCCAGCAGCTTTACAACTAGCGGGAGTCGGACCCAGTACTTC. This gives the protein CASSFTTSGSRTQYF.

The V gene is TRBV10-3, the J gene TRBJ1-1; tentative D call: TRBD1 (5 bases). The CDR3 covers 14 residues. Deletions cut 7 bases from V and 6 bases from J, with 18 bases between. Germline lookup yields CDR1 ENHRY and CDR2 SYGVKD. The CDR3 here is CAIMPWGVGAEAFF. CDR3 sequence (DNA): TGTGCCATCATGCCGTGGGGGGTCGGCGCTGAAGCTTTCTTT.

CDR3 in amino acids: CASSARTTGANYGYTF. The DNA of the CDR3 is TGTGCCAGCAGCGCCCGAACGACAGGAGCTAACTATGGCTACACCTTC. The chain has TRBV7-2 and TRBJ1-2; D perhaps matches TRBD1 (6 bases). Trimming cost V 5 bases and J 0 bases, with 16 bases left between them. The germline CDR1 and CDR2 sequences are SGHTA and FQGNSA. This CDR3 spans 16 amino acids. Variable domain in full (rest from reference TRBV7-2 and TRBJ1-2): GAGVSQSPSNKVTEKGKDVELRCDPISGHTALYWYRQSLGQGLEFLIYFQGNSAPDKSGLPSDRFSAERTGGSVSTLTIQRTQQEDSAVYLCASSARTTGANYGYTFGSGTRLTVV.

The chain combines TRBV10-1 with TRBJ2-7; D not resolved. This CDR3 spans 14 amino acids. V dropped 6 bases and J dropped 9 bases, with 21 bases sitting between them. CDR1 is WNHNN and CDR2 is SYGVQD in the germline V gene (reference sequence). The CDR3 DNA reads TGCGCCAGCAGCGAGCCAGTTATACGGGTAGGGCAGTACTTC. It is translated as CASSEPVIRVGQYF.

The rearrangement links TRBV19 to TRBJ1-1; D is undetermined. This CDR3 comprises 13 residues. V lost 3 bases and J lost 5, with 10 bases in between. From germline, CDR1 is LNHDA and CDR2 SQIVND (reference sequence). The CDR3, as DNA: TGTGCCAGTAGTATGGAGGTGAGGACTGAAGCTTTCTTT. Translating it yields CASSMEVRTEAFF.

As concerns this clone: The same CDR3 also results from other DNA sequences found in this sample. The CDR3 loop reads CASSRTAYEQYF. The CDR3 nucleotides read TGTGCCAGCAGCCGGACAGCCTACGAGCAGTACTTC. The genes are TRBV5-6 and TRBJ2-7, with D possibly TRBD1 on 6 matching bases. There are 12 residues in the CDR3. The germline V gene has CDR1 SGHDT and CDR2 YYEEEE. The ends were cut back, 4 bases at V and 2 bases at J, with 7 bases in the middle.

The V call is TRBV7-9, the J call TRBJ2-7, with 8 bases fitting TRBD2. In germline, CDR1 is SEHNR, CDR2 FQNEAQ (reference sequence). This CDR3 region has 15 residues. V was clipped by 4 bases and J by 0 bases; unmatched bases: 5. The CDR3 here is CASSSSAGGSYEQYF. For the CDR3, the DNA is TGTGCCAGCAGCTCTTCGGCGGGGGGCTCCTACGAGCAGTACTTC.

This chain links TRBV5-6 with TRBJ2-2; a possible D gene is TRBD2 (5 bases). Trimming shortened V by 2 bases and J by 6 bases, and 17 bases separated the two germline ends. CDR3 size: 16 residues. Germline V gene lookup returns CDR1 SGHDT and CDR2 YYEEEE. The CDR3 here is CASSFFSLGDPGELFF. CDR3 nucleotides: TGTGCCAGCAGCTTTTTCTCGCTCGGGGATCCCGGGGAGCTGTTTTTT. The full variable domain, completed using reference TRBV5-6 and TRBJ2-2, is DAGVTQSPTHLIKTRGQQVTLRCSPKSGHDTVSWYQQALGQGPQFIFQYYEEEERQRGNFPDRFSGHQFPNYSSELNVNALLLGDSALYLCASSFFSLGDPGELFFGEGSRLTVL.

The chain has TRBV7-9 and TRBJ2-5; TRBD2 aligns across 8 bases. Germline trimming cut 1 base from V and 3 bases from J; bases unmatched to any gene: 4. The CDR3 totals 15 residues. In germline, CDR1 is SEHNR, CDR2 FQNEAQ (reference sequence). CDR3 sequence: CASSLDRGRKETQYF. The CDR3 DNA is TGTGCCAGCAGCTTAGATCGCGGGAGGAAAGAGACCCAGTACTTC. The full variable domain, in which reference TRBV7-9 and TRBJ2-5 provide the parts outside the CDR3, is DTGVSQNPRHKITKRGQNVTFRCDPISEHNRLYWYRQTLGQGPEFLTYFQNEAQLEKSRLLSDRFSAERPKGSFSTLEIQRTEQGDSAMYLCASSLDRGRKETQYFGPGTRLLVL.

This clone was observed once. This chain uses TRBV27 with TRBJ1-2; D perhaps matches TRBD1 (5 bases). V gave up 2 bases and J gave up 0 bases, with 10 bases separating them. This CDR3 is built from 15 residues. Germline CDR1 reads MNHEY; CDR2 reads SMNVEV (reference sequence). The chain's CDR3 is CASSLTGLPNYGYTF. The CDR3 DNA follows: TGTGCCAGCAGTTTAACGGGACTCCCTAACTATGGCTACACCTTC.

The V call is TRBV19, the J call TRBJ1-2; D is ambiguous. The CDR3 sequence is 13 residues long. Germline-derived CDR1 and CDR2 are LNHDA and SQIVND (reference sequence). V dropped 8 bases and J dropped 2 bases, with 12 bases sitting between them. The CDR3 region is CASSEPPNYGYTF. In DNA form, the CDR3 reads TGTGCCAGTTCAGAACCTCCGAACTATGGCTACACCTTC. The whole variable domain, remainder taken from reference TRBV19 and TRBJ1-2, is DGGITQSPKYLFRKEGQNVTLSCEQNLNHDAMYWYRQDPGQGLRLIYYSQIVNDFQKGDIAEGYSVSREKKESFPLTVTSAQKNPTAFYLCASSEPPNYGYTFGSGTRLTVV.

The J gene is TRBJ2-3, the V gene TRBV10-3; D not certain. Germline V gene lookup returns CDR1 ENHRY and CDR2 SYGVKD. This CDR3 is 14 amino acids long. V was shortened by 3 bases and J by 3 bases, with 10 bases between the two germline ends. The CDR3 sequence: CAISDTAETDTQYF. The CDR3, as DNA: TGTGCCATCAGTGACACGGCGGAGACAGATACGCAGTATTTT.

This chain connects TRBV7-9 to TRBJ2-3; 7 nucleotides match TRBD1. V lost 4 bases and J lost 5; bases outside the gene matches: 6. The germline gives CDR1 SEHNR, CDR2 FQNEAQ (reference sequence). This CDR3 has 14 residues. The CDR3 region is CASSSGQKGDTQYF. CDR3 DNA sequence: TGTGCCAGCAGCTCGGGACAGAAAGGAGATACGCAGTATTTT.

The CDR3 DNA is TGTGCCAGCAGCCCCGACGCGGGAAATAATTCACCCCTCCACTTT. Translating gives CASSPDAGNNSPLHF. The rearrangement joins TRBV4-2 to TRBJ1-6, with D uncertain. Per germline, CDR1 LGHNA and CDR2 YNFKEQ. V shed 4 bases and J shed 5 bases, with 12 bases lying between them. The CDR3 covers 15 residues.

The CDR3 sequence: CASSYPPGQKNEKLFF. Written as DNA, the CDR3 is TGTGCCAGCAGTTACCCTCCGGGACAGAAGAATGAAAAACTGTTTTTT. The chain is built from TRBV6-6 and TRBJ1-4; TRBD1 agrees at 7 bases. The CDR3 spans 16 residues. V shed 2 bases and J 5 bases; nucleotides not matched to a gene: 8. Germline values: CDR1 MNHNY, CDR2 SVGAGI (reference sequence).

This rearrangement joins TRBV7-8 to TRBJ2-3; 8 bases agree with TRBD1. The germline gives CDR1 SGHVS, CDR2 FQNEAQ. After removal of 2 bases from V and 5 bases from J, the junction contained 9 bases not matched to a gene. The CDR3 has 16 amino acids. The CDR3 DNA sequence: TGTGCCAGCAGCTTACCATGGACAGGGAGTTTAGATACGCAGTATTTT. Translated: CASSLPWTGSLDTQYF.

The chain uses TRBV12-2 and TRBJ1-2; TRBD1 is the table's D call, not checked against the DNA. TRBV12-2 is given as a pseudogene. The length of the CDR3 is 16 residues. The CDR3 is CASRETGTVVGRGYTF. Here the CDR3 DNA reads TGTGCAAGTCGTGAAACCGGGACAGTGGTAGGACGGGGCTACACCTTC.

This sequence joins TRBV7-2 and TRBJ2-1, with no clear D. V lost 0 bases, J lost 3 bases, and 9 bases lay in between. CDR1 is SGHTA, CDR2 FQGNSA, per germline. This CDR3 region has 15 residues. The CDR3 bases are TGTGCCAGCAGCTTAGCCCCGCAGTTCTACAATGAGCAGTTCTTC. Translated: CASSLAPQFYNEQFF.

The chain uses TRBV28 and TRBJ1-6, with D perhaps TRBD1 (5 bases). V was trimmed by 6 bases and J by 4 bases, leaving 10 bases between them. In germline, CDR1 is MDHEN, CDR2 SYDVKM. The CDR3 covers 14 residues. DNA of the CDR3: TGTGCCAGCAGCAGGGTAGATTATAATTCACCCCTCCACTTT. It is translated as CASSRVDYNSPLHF.

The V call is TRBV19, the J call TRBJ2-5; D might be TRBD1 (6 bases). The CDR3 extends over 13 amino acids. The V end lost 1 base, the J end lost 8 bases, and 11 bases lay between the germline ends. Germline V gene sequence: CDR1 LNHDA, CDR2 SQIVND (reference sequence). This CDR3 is CASSIGQGRTQYF. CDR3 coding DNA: TGTGCCAGTAGTATAGGGCAGGGGAGAACCCAGTACTTC.